A single sample is the source of the 23 T cell receptor beta chains below, sequenced in a study of regulatory T cells in long-lasting Graves disease. This sample's time point: newly diagnosed GD, antithyroid drugs for less than 3 months. The TCR library was made from RNA that had been extracted from PBMCs in TRIzol. HTBI primers from iRepertoire and Arm-PCR of CDR3 regions yielded the TCR beta libraries. TCRdb re-derived calls from the multiplex PCR reads in MiXCR, one entry per CDR3 protein. The table records roughly 400,000 distinct CDR3 sequences, roughly 15% of them present only once. The same data also contributed to another study, on T cells in Graves' hyperthyroidism and ophthalmopathy.

This specimen consisted of peripheral blood mononuclear cells (PBMCs), obtained at new diagnosis, from a patient treated with antithyroid drugs. The receptor source for this set is a woman aged 18-30 years with Graves disease.

The chain is built from TRBV7-3 and TRBJ1-1; possibly TRBD1 for D (5 bases). This CDR3 contains 14 residues. Trimming removed 1 base at V and 5 bases at J, with 11 bases between. Germline V lookup: CDR1 SGHTA, CDR2 FQGTGA. The CDR3 DNA is TGTGCCAGCAGCTTAATGGGGGAGGGAACTGAAGCTTTCTTT. Its protein is CASSLMGEGTEAFF. The full variable domain, in which reference TRBV7-3 and TRBJ1-1 provide the parts outside the CDR3, is GAGVSQTPSNKVTEKGKYVELRCDPISGHTALYWYRQSLGQGPEFLIYFQGTGAADDSGLPNDRFFAVRPEGSVSTLKIQRTERGDSAVYLCASSLMGEGTEAFFGQGTRLTVV.

This clonotype was seen a handful of times. This rearrangement joins TRBV19 to TRBJ2-1; 12 positions agree with TRBD2. V shed 3 bases, J shed 4 bases, and the junction held 1 base outside the gene matches. CDR1 LNHDA and CDR2 SQIVND come from the germline V gene (reference sequence). The CDR3 runs 15 residues. The CDR3 spells CASSMGLAGYNEQFF. The CDR3 nucleotides are TGTGCCAGTAGTATGGGACTAGCGGGTTACAATGAGCAGTTCTTC.

This clonotype has ten or more counts. V usage is TRBV5-1 and J usage is TRBJ1-5, with D maybe TRBD1 (5 bases). V shed 4 bases and J shed 2 bases, with 10 bases lying between them. The CDR3 is made up of 14 amino acids. The germline gives CDR1 SGHRS, CDR2 YFSETQ. This chain's CDR3 is CASSPGDGNQPQHF. CDR3 bases: TGCGCCAGCAGCCCGGGGGATGGCAATCAGCCCCAGCATTTT.

This clonotype was counted ten times or more. The chain employs TRBV28 and TRBJ2-1, with TRBD1 as a possible D gene (6 bases). V lost 5 bases and J lost 7, with 12 bases in between. Germline-derived CDR1 and CDR2 are MDHEN and SYDVKM. The CDR3 contains 13 residues. The CDR3 here is CASSTGRQNEQFF. CDR3 sequence (DNA): TGTGCCAGCAGTACAGGGCGCCAAAATGAGCAGTTCTTC.

The sample holds many counts of this clonotype. J is TRBJ2-7 and V is TRBV12-3 or TRBV12-4, with D possibly matching TRBD1 (7 bases). Trimming took 2 bases from V and 7 from J, leaving 18 bases between them. The CDR3 is 15 residues long. The CDR3 sequence: CASSLLRDSLGEQYF. The CDR3 nucleotides are TGTGCCAGCAGTTTATTGCGGGACAGCCTCGGAGAGCAGTACTTC.

This clonotype showed up many times. This chain links TRBV6-2 or TRBV6-3 with TRBJ2-2; TRBD2 matches at 8 bases. The trim removed 2 bases at V and 4 bases at J, leaving 3 bases unmatched. The CDR3 is made up of 15 amino acids. Per germline, CDR1 MNHEY and CDR2 SVGEGT. CDR3 residues: CASSYVGLGTGELFF. CDR3 coding DNA: TGTGCCAGCAGTTACGTGGGACTAGGCACCGGGGAGCTGTTTTTT.

This clonotype has a count of ten or more. The V gene is TRBV6-1, the J gene TRBJ2-7; 11 nucleotides align to TRBD2. Trimming removed 1 base from V and 7 bases from J; junction bases left unmatched: 9. This CDR3 spans 16 amino acids. The germline gives CDR1 MNHNS, CDR2 SASEGT. The CDR3 loop reads CASSEGPSGRFGEQYF. The CDR3, as DNA: TGTGCCAGCAGTGAAGGGCCTAGCGGGAGGTTTGGGGAGCAGTACTTC.

Many counts were recorded for this clonotype. V is TRBV27 and J is TRBJ2-7; 15 bases map to TRBD2. V was pared by 4 bases and J by 6 bases, with 10 bases of the junction left unmatched. The germline gives CDR1 MNHEY, CDR2 SMNVEV (reference sequence). CDR3 length equals 17 residues. CDR3 coding DNA: TGTGCCAGCAGTTGGGGACTAGCGGGAGGAGCGCGAGCCGAGCAGTACTTC. Translated, it gives CASSWGLAGGARAEQYF.

This clonotype appeared a few times. This chain links TRBV5-4 with TRBJ2-1; D unresolved. V dropped 2 bases and J dropped 12 bases, with 18 bases sitting between them. This CDR3 comprises 14 residues. CDR1 SGHNT and CDR2 YYREEE come from the germline V gene (reference sequence). The CDR3 is CASSLALTATRQFF. The CDR3 nucleotides read TGTGCCAGCAGCTTAGCCCTTACGGCGACCCGGCAGTTCTTC.

The sample holds many counts of this clonotype. The chain links TRBV30 to TRBJ2-7; D tentatively reads TRBD1 or TRBD2 (6 bases each). Germline CDR1 GTSNPN, CDR2 SVGIG (reference sequence). Trimming left V 2 bases short and J 2 bases short, with 10 bases between. CDR3 size: 13 residues. The CDR3 DNA follows: TGTGCCTGGAGTAGGGGGGAAACCTACGAGCAGTACTTC. Translated: CAWSRGETYEQYF.

This clonotype was seen a few times. The chain links TRBV6-1 to TRBJ2-3; possibly TRBD2 for D (6 bases). In germline, CDR1 is MNHNS, CDR2 SASEGT. CDR3 size: 14 residues. V was trimmed by 9 bases and J by 0 bases, leaving 13 bases between them. This CDR3 is CASILARSTDTQYF. As DNA, the CDR3 is TGTGCCAGTATCCTAGCGAGGAGCACAGATACGCAGTATTTT.

The sample holds a few counts of this clonotype. This rearrangement joins TRBV7-7 to TRBJ2-2, with D hard to call. The germline CDR1 and CDR2 sequences are SSHAT and FNYEAQ (reference sequence). This CDR3 contains 15 residues. The CDR3 bases are TGTGCTGGCAGCTTCTCTAACAAGAACACCGGGGAGCTGTTTTTT. Translated, it gives CAGSFSNKNTGELFF.

V is TRBV30 and J is TRBJ2-3; D unresolved. Germline CDR1 and CDR2: GTSNPN and SVGIG (reference sequence). V lost 5 bases and J 3 bases, leaving 9 bases between the germline ends. CDR3 length: 12 amino acids. The CDR3 DNA reads TGTGCCTGGGGCGGCAGAACAGATACGCAGTATTTT. This sequence encodes CAWGGRTDTQYF.

This clonotype came up many times. This rearrangement joins TRBV20-1 to TRBJ2-5; TRBD1 or TRBD2 may be the D gene (5 bases each). CDR1 and CDR2 from the germline V gene are DFQATT and SNEGSKA (reference sequence). V lost 1 base and J lost 3, with 9 bases in between. The CDR3 extends over 13 amino acids. The CDR3 nucleotides read TGCAGTGCTAGAGTGCAGGGAGAAGAGACCCAGTACTTC. Encoded protein: CSARVQGEETQYF.

This clonotype was counted many times. The chain joins TRBV20-1 to TRBJ2-3; D gene ambiguous. V was shortened by 6 bases and J by 6 bases, with 7 bases between the two germline ends. The germline V gene has CDR1 DFQATT and CDR2 SNEGSKA (reference sequence). This CDR3 is built from 10 residues. The CDR3, as DNA: TGCAGTGCCCGCGAGGATACGCAGTATTTT. This encodes CSAREDTQYF.

The table lists this clonotype with a few counts. J is TRBJ2-3 and V is TRBV10-2; 9 nucleotides match TRBD1. Per germline, CDR1 WSHSY and CDR2 SAAADI. This CDR3 has 15 residues. With 0 bases clipped from V and 4 bases from J, the junction kept 2 bases outside the gene matches. CDR3 sequence (DNA): TGCGCCAGCAGTGAGTCGGGACAGGGTGCAGATACGCAGTATTTT. Its protein product is CASSESGQGADTQYF.

The sample holds a few counts of this clonotype. V usage is TRBV2 and J usage is TRBJ1-4, with D unclear. CDR1 is SNHLY and CDR2 is FYNNEI in the germline V gene. Trimming pared 5 bases from V and 1 base from J, leaving 11 bases between. This CDR3 spans 15 amino acids. DNA for the CDR3: TGTGCCAGCAGTACCCACCATTTAACTAATGAAAAACTGTTTTTT. Protein sequence: CASSTHHLTNEKLFF.

This clonotype came up many times. The V call is TRBV13, the J call TRBJ1-4, with TRBD1 identical over 8 bases. V lost 2 bases to trimming and J lost 7 bases; unmatched junction nucleotides: 12. Germline values: CDR1 PRHDT, CDR2 FYEKMQ (reference sequence). The CDR3 covers 17 residues. CDR3 protein: CASSLNTGGSSLEKLFF. The DNA for the CDR3 is TGTGCCAGCAGCTTAAACACAGGGGGTTCTTCCCTTGAAAAACTGTTTTTT.

This clonotype was seen at least ten times. The rearrangement links TRBV6-1 to TRBJ1-1, with D possibly matching TRBD1 (6 bases). The CDR3 covers 14 residues. V lost 6 bases, J lost 3 bases, and 14 bases lay in between. CDR1 is MNHNS, CDR2 SASEGT, per germline. CDR3: CASRSSRGDTEAFF. DNA for the CDR3: TGTGCCAGCAGGTCGAGCAGGGGAGACACTGAAGCTTTCTTT.

V is TRBV4-1 and J is TRBJ1-2; no clear D. This CDR3 region has 14 residues. Trimming removed 1 base from V and 8 bases from J, with 14 bases in between. Germline values: CDR1 MGHRA, CDR2 YSYEKL. The CDR3 here is CASSQALLGIGYTF. DNA for the CDR3: TGCGCCAGCAGCCAAGCCCTGTTGGGTATCGGCTACACCTTC.

There are many counts of this clonotype. The chain uses TRBV27 and TRBJ2-1; 10 bases agree with TRBD2. The CDR3 is 17 residues long. J lost 5 bases, V lost 3 bases, and 10 bases had no gene match. CDR1 MNHEY and CDR2 SMNVEV come from the germline V gene (reference sequence). CDR3 residues: CASSFRVSGRVNNEQFF. Written as DNA, the CDR3 is TGTGCCAGCAGTTTTCGAGTAAGCGGGAGGGTTAACAATGAGCAGTTCTTC.

The chain combines TRBV19 with TRBJ1-5, with TRBD1 matching over 7 bases. V was clipped by 8 bases and J by 6 bases; unmatched bases: 16. Germline V gene lookup returns CDR1 LNHDA and CDR2 SQIVND (reference sequence). The CDR3 sequence is 16 residues long. The DNA for the CDR3 is TGTGCCAGTGCGACAGGGCGCCCGGTTCATGGTCAGCCCCAGCATTTT. Protein: CASATGRPVHGQPQHF. The full variable domain, completed using reference TRBV19 and TRBJ1-5, is DGGITQSPKYLFRKEGQNVTLSCEQNLNHDAMYWYRQDPGQGLRLIYYSQIVNDFQKGDIAEGYSVSREKKESFPLTVTSAQKNPTAFYLCASATGRPVHGQPQHFGDGTRLSIL.

The rearrangement joins TRBV7-9 to TRBJ2-1; D unresolved. V was trimmed by 5 bases and J by 8 bases, leaving 13 bases between them. The CDR3 covers 13 residues. The germline V gene encodes CDR1 SEHNR and CDR2 FQNEAQ (reference sequence). CDR3 residues: CASSRIPLDEQFF. The CDR3 nucleotides are TGTGCCAGCAGCCGAATTCCGCTAGATGAGCAGTTCTTC.